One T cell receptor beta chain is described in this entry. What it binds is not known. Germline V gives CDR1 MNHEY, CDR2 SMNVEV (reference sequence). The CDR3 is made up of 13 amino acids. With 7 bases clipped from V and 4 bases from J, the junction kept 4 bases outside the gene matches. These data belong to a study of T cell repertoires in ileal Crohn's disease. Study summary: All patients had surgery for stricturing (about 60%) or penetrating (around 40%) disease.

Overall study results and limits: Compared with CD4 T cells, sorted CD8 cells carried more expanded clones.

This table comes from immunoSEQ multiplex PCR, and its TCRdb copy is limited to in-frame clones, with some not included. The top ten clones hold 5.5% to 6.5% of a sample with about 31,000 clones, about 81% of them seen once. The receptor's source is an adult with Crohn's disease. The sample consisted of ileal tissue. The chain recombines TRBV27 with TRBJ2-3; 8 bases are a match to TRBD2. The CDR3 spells CASNQRGPDTQYF. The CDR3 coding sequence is TGTGCCAGCAATCAGCGGGGGCCAGATACGCAGTATTTT.